This section outlines one T cell receptor beta chain sequence together with its context. The junction differs from germline at one of its ends, possibly a read error. This sample is part of a study of OX40 agonist ivuxolimab in advanced cancers. Study-level background: Mean age about 60 years, range about 20 to 79; roughly 80% male.

Only in-frame clones appear in the TCRdb table, and some are missing; sequencing was by immunoSEQ multiplex PCR. The table shows more than 25,000 clones, with approximately 86% occurring only once. The CDR3 length is 12 residues. Germline V gene data show CDR1 as MGHRA and CDR2 as YSYEKL. The chain recombines TRBV4-1 with TRBJ2-7; D might be TRBD1 (5 bases). The clonotype was recovered from an adult with an advanced solid tumor such as melanoma, head and neck, liver or kidney cancer. The sample here was CD4+ or CD8+ T cells sorted from blood, taken in a trial of the OX40 agonist ivuxolimab. The CDR3 DNA reads TGCGCCAGCAGCCCCATCTCACTCTTCAGGGACTTC. Its protein is CASSPISLFRDF.